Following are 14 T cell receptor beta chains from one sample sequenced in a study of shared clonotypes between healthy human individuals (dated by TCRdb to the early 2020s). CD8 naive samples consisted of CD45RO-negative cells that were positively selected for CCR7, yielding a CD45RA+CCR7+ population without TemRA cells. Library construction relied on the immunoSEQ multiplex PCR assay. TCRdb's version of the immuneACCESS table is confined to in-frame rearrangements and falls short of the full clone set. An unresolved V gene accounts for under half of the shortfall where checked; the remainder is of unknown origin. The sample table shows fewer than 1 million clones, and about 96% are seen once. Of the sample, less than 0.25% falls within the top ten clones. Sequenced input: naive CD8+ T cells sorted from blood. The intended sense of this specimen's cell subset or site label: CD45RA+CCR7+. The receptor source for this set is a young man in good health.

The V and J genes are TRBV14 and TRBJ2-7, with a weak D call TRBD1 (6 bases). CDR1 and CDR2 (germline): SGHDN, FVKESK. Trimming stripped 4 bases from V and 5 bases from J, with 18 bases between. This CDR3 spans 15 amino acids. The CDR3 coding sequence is TGTGCCAGCAGCCCCCGGAACAGGGTAGTGGACGAGCAGTACTTC. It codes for CASSPRNRVVDEQYF. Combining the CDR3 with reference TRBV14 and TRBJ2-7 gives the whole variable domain EAGVTQFPSHSVIEKGQTVTLRCDPISGHDNLYWYRRVMGKEIKFLLHFVKESKQDESGMPNNRFLAERTGGTYSTLKVQPAELEDSGVYFCASSPRNRVVDEQYFGPGTRLTVT.

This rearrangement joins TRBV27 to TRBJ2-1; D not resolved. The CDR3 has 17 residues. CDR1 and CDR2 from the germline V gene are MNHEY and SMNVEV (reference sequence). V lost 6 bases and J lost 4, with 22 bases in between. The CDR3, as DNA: TGTGCCAGCAGACTGACGGACGGTTACCCTGTTTACAATGAGCAGTTCTTC. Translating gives CASRLTDGYPVYNEQFF.

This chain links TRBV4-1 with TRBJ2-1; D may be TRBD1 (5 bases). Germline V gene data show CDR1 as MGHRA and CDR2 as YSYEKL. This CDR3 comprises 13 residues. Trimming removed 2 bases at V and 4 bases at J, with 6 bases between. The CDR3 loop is CASSQSGYNEQFF. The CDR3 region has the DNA TGCGCCAGCAGCCAATCAGGGTACAATGAGCAGTTCTTC.

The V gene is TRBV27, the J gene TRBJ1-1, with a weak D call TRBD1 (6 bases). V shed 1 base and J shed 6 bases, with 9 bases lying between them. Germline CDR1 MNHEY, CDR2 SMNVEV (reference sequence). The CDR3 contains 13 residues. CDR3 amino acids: CASSLLDSPEAFF. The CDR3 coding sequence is TGTGCCAGCAGTTTATTGGACAGCCCTGAAGCTTTCTTT.

CDR3 nucleotide sequence: TGTGCCAGAAGCCCGGCCGGGACGGACTACGAGCAGTACTTC. Protein product: CARSPAGTDYEQYF. The V call is TRBV5-3, the J call TRBJ2-7; D may correspond to TRBD1 or TRBD2 (5 bases each). TRBV5-3 is flagged as an ORF with uncertain function. Between the trimmed V and J ends, which lost 4 bases and 3 bases, there was a span of 14 bases. The CDR3 totals 14 residues.

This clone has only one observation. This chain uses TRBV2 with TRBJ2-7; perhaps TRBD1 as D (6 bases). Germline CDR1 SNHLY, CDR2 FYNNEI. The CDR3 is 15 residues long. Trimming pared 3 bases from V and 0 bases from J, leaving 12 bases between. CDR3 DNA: TGTGCCAGCAGTGATGGCATCAGGGGCTCCTACGAGCAGTACTTC. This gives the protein CASSDGIRGSYEQYF.

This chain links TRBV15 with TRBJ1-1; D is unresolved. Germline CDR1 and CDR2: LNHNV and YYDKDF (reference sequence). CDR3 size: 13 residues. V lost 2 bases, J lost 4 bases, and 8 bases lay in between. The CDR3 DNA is TGTGCCACCAGCAGAAGTACCGCCACTGAAGCTTTCTTT. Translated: CATSRSTATEAFF.

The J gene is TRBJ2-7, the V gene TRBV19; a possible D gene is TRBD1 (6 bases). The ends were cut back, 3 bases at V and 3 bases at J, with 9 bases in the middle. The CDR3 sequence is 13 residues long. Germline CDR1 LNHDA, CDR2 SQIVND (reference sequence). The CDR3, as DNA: TGTGCCAGTAGTATGAGAGGGGGCTACGAGCAGTACTTC. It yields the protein CASSMRGGYEQYF.

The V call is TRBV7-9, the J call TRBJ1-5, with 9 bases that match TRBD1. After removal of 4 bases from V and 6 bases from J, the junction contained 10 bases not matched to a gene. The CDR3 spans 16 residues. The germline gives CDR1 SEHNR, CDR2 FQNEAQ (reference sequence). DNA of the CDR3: TGTGCCAGCAGCTCATTCACAGGGGGCGGAAGTCAGCCCCAGCATTTT. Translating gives CASSSFTGGGSQPQHF.

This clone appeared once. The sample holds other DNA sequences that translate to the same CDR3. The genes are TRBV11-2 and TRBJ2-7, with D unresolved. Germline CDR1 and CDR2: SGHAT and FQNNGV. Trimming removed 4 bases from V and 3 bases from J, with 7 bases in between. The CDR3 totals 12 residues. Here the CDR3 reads CASSSLGYEQYF. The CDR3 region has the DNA TGTGCCAGCAGCTCCTTAGGCTACGAGCAGTACTTC.

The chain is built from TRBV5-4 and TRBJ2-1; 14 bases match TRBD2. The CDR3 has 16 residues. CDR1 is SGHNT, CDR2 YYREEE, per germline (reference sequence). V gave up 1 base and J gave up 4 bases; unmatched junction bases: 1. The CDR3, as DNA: TGTGCCAGCAGCTTGCGGACTAGCGGGAGGTACAATGAGCAGTTCTTC. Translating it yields CASSLRTSGRYNEQFF. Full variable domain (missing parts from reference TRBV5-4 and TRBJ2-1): ETGVTQSPTHLIKTRGQQVTLRCSSQSGHNTVSWYQQALGQGPQFIFQYYREEENGRGNFPPRFSGLQFPNYSSELNVNALELDDSALYLCASSLRTSGRYNEQFFGPGTRLTVL.

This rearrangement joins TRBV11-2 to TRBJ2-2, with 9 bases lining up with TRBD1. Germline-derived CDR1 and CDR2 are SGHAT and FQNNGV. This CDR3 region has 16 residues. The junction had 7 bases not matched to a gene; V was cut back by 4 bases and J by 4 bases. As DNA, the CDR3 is TGTGCCAGCAGCTCGTCGACAGGGGGGTTCACCGGGGAGCTGTTTTTT. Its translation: CASSSSTGGFTGELFF. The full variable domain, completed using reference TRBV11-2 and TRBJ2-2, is EAGVAQSPRYKIIEKRQSVAFWCNPISGHATLYWYQQILGQGPKLLIQFQNNGVVDDSQLPKDRFSAERLKGVDSTLKIQPAKLEDSAVYLCASSSSTGGFTGELFFGEGSRLTVL.

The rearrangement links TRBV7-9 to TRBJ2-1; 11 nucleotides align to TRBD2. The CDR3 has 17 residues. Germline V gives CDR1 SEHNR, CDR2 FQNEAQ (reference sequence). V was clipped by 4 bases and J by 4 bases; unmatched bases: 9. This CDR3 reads CASSSLLAGEEYNEQFF. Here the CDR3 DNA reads TGTGCCAGCAGCTCGTTACTAGCGGGAGAGGAATACAATGAGCAGTTCTTC.

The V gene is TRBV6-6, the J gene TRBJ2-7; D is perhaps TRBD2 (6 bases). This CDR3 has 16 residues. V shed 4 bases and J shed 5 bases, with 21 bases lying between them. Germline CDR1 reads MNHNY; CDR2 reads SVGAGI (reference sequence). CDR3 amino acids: CASSSSRLVRYHEQYF. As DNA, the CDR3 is TGTGCCAGCAGTTCTTCAAGACTAGTACGTTACCACGAGCAGTACTTC.